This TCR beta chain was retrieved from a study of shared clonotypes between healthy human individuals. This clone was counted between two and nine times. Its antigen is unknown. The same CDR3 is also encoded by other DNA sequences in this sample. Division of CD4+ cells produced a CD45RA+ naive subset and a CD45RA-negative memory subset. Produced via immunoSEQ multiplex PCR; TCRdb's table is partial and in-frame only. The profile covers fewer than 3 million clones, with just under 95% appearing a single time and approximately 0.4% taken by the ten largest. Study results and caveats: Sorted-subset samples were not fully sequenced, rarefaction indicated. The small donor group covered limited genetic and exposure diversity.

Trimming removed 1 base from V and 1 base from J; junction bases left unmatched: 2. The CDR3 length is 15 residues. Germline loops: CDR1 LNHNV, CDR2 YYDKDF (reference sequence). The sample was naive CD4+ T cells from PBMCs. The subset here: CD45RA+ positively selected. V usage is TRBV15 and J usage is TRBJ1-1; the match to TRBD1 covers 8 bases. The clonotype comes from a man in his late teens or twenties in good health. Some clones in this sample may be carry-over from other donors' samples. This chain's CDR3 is CATSRGGTGNTEAFF. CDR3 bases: TGTGCCACCAGCAGAGGCGGGACAGGGAACACTGAAGCTTTCTTT.